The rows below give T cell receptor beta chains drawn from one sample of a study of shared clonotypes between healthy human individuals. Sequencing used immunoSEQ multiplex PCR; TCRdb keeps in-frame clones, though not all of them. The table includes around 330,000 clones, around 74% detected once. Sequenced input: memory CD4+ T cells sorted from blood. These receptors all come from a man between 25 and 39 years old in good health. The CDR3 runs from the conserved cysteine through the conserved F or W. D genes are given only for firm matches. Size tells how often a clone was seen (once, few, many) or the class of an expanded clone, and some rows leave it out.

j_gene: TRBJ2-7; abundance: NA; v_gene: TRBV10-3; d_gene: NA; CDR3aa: CAISEPSFEQYF; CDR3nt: TGTGCCATCAGTGAGCCAAGCTTCGAGCAGTACTTC
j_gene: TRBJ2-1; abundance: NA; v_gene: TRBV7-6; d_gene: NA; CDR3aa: CASSLGEGAYNEQFF; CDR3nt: TGTGCCAGCAGCTTAGGAGAGGGAGCGTACAATGAGCAGTTCTTC
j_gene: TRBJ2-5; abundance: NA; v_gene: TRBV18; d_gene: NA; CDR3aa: CASSQTAQGSAETQYF; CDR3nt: TGTGCCAGCTCACAAACGGCCCAGGGGAGCGCGGAGACCCAGTACTTC
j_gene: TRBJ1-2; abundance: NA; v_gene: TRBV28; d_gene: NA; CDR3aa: CASSYTGLRPNF; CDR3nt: TGTGCCAGCAGTTATACAGGGTTACGGCCCAACTTC
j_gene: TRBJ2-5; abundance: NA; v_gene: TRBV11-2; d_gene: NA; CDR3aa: CASSRTGTPGETQYF; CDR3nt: TGTGCCAGCAGCCGTACCGGGACCCCAGGAGAGACCCAGTACTTC
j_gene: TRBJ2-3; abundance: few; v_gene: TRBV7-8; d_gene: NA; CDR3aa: CASSLDGAGDTDTQYF; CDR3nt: TGTGCCAGCAGCTTAGATGGAGCGGGCGACACAGATACGCAGTATTTT
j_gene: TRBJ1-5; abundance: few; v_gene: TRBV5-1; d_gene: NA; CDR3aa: CASTGITSNQPQHF; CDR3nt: TGCGCCAGCACCGGAATTACAAGCAATCAGCCCCAGCATTTT
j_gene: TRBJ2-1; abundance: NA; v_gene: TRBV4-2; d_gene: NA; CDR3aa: CASSQGPGVGFDNEQFF; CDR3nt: TGTGCCAGCAGCCAAGGTCCGGGGGTTGGTTTCGACAATGAGCAGTTCTTC
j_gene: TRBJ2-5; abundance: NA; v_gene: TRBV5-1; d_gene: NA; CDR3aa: CASSYRDQETQYF; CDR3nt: TGCGCCAGCAGTTACCGGGATCAAGAGACCCAGTACTTC
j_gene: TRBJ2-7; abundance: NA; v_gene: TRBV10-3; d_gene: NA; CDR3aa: CAISGETGRGSYEQYF; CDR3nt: TGTGCCATCAGTGGTGAGACCGGTCGAGGCTCCTACGAGCAGTACTTC
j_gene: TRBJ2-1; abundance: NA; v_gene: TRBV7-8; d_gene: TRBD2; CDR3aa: CASSSPGGANEQFF; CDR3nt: TGTGCCAGCAGCTCACCCGGGGGGGCCAATGAGCAGTTCTTC
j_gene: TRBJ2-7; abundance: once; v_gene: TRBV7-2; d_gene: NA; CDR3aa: CASTRFRGYEQYF; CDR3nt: TGTGCCAGCACCCGATTCAGGGGCTACGAGCAGTACTTC
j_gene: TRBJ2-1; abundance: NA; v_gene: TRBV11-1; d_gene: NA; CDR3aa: CASSLATGPEQFF; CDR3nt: TGTGCCAGCAGCTTAGCGACGGGGCCAGAGCAGTTCTTC
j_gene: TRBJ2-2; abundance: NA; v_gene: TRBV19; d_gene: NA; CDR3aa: CASSLGLSGGRELFF; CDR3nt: TGTGCCAGTAGCCTCGGATTATCAGGAGGGAGGGAGCTGTTTTTT
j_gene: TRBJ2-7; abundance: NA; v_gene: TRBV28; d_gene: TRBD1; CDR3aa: CATRQGVYEQYF; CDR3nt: TGTGCCACCCGACAGGGAGTCTACGAGCAGTACTTC
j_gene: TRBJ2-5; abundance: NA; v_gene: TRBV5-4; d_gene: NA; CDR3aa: CASSFYGQETQYF; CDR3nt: TGTGCCAGCAGCTTTTACGGACAAGAGACCCAGTACTTC
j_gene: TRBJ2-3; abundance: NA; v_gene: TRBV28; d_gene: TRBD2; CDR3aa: CASSFPLAGGPIDTDTQYF; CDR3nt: TGTGCCAGCAGTTTTCCCCTAGCGGGAGGGCCTATCGACACAGATACGCAGTATTTT
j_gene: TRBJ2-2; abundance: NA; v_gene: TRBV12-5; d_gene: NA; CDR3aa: CASGLVWQGKTGELFF; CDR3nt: TGTGCTAGTGGTTTGGTATGGCAGGGAAAGACCGGGGAGCTGTTTTTT
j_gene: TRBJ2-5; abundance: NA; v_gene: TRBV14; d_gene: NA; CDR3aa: CASSQETFQETQYF; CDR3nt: TGTGCCAGCAGCCAAGAGACTTTCCAAGAGACCCAGTACTTC
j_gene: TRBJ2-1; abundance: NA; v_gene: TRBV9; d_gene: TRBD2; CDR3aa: CASSVEASGRYNEQFF; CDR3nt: TGTGCCAGCAGCGTAGAGGCTAGCGGGAGGTACAATGAGCAGTTCTTC
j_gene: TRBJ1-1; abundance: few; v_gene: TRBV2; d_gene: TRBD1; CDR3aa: CASSDDRGEAFF; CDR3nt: TGTGCCAGCAGTGACGACAGGGGTGAAGCTTTCTTT
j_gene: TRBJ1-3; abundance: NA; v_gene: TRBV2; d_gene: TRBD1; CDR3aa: CASRTGISGNTIYF; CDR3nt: TGTGCCAGCAGGACAGGGATCTCTGGAAACACCATATATTTT
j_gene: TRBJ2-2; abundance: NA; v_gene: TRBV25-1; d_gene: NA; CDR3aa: CASSEFATGPGELFF; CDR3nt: TGTGCCAGCAGTGAATTCGCCACGGGCCCCGGGGAGCTGTTTTTT
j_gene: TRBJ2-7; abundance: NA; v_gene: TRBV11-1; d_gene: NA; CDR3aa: CASSLGGSLYEQYF; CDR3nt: TGTGCCAGCAGCTTAGGTGGCAGCCTCTACGAGCAGTACTTC
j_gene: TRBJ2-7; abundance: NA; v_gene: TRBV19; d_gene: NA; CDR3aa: CASTSGNYEQYF; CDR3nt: TGTGCCAGTACCTCCGGAAACTACGAGCAGTACTTC
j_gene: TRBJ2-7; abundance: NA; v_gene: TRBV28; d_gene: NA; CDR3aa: CASSSTGPLMGEQYF; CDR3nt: TGTGCCAGCAGTTCCACAGGGCCTCTAATGGGGGAGCAGTACTTC
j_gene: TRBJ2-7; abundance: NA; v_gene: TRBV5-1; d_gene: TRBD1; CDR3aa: CASSLAQGPYEQYF; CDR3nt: TGCGCCAGCAGCTTGGCACAGGGGCCCTACGAGCAGTACTTC
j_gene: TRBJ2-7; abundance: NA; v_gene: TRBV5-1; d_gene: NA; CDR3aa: CASSLETVAYEQYF; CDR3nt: TGCGCCAGCAGCTTGGAAACAGTGGCCTACGAGCAGTACTTC
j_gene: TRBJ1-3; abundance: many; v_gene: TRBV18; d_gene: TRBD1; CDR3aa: CASSLQTGAGNTIYF; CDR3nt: TGTGCCAGCTCACTCCAGACAGGGGCTGGAAACACCATATATTTT
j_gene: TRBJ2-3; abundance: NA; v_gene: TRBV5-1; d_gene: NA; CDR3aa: CASSLGGGSDTQYF; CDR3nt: TGCGCCAGCAGCTTGGGCGGCGGGTCAGATACGCAGTATTTT
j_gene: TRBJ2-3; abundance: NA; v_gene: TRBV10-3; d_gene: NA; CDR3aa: CAISERGVTDTQYF; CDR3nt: TGTGCCATCTCCGAAAGAGGGGTCACAGATACGCAGTATTTT
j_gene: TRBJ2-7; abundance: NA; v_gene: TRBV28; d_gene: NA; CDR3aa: CASRSGTLSYEQYF; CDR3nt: TGTGCCAGCAGGTCAGGGACCTTATCCTACGAGCAGTACTTC
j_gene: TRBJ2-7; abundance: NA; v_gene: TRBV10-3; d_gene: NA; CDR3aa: CAISESGVAYEQYF; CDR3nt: TGTGCCATCAGTGAATCAGGAGTGGCGTACGAGCAGTACTTC
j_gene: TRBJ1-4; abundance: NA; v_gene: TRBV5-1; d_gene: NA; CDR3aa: CASSYNRGPNEKLFF; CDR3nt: TGCGCCAGCAGCTACAACAGAGGCCCAAATGAAAAACTGTTTTTT
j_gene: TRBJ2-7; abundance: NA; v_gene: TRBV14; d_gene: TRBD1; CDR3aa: CASSQAVDRDREYEQYF; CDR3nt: TGTGCCAGCAGCCAAGCAGTAGACCGGGACAGGGAATACGAGCAGTACTTC
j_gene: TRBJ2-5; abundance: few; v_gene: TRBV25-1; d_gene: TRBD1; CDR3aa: CASRGGGQVETQYF; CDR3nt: TGTGCCAGCAGAGGGGGCGGACAGGTAGAGACCCAGTACTTC
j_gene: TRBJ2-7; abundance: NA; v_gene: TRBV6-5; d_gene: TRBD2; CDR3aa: CASTRAGGAHEQYF; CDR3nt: TGTGCCAGCACCCGAGCGGGAGGGGCCCACGAGCAGTACTTC
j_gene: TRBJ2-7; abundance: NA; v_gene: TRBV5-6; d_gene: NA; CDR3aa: CASSKTGIYEQYF; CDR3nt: TGTGCCAGCAGCAAAACAGGAATCTACGAGCAGTACTTC
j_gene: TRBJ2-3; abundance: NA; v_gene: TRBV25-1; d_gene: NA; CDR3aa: CASGSTTAADTQYF; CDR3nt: TGTGCCAGCGGCTCGACGACCGCGGCAGATACGCAGTATTTT
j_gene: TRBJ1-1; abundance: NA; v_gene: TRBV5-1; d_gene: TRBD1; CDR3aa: CASSRQGSGETEAFF; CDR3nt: TGCGCCAGCAGCAGACAGGGGTCGGGAGAAACTGAAGCTTTCTTT
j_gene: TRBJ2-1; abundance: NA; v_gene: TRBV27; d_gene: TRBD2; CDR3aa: CASSLGLAGVGEQFF; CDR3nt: TGTGCCAGCAGTTTAGGACTAGCGGGAGTTGGTGAGCAGTTCTTC